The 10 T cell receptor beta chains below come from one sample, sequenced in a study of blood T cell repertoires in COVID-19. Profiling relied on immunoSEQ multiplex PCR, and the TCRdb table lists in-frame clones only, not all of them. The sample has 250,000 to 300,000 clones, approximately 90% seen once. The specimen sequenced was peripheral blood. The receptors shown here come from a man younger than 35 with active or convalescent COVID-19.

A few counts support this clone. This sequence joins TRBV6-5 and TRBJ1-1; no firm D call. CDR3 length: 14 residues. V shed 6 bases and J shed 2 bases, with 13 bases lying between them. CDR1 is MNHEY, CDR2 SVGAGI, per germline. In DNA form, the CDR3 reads TGTGCCAGCAGCATTCCGGGAGACAACACTGAAGCTTTCTTT. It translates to CASSIPGDNTEAFF.

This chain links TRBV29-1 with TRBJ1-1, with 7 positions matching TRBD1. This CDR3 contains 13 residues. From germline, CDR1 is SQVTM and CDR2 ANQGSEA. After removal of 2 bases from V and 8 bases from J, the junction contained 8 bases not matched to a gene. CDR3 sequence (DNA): TGCAGCGTTGAATCGGGGCAGGGGGGAGAAGCTTTCTTT. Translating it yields CSVESGQGGEAFF.

The CDR3 protein is CASSLAGLAGGPGGELFF. The CDR3 DNA follows: TGTGCCAGCAGCTTAGCGGGACTAGCGGGAGGGCCTGGCGGGGAGCTGTTTTTT. The chain carries TRBV11-2 and TRBJ2-2, with 16 nucleotides matching TRBD2. This CDR3 region has 18 residues. Germline V gene data show CDR1 as SGHAT and CDR2 as FQNNGV. V lost 1 base, J lost 7 bases, and 6 bases stayed unmatched.

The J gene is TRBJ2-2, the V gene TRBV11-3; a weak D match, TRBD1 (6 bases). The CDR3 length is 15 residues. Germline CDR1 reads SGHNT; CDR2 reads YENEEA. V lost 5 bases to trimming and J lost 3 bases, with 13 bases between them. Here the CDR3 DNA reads TGTGCCAGCAGCCTATACAGGGCCGACACCGGGGAGCTGTTTTTT. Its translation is CASSLYRADTGELFF.

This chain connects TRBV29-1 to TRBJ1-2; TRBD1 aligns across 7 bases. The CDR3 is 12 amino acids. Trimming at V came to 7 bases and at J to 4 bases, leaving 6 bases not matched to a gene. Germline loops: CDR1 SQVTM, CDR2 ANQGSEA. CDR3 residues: CSATGRGYGYTF. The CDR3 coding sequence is TGCAGCGCGACAGGGAGAGGCTATGGCTACACCTTC.

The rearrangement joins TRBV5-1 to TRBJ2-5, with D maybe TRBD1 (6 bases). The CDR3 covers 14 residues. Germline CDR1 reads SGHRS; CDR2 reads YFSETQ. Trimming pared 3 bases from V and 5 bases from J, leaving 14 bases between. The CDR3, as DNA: TGCGCCAGCAGCTCTCGCGAGGGGGAGGAGACCCAGTACTTC. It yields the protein CASSSREGEETQYF. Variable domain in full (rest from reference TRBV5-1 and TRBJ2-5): KAGVTQTPRYLIKTRGQQVTLSCSPISGHRSVSWYQQTPGQGLQFLFEYFSETQRNKGNFPGRFSGRQFSNSRSEMNVSTLELGDSALYLCASSSREGEETQYFGPGTRLLVL.

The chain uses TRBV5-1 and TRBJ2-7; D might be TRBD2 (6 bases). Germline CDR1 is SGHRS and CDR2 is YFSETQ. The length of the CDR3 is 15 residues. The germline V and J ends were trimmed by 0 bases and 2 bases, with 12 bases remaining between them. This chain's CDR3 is CASSLAGGNPYEQYF. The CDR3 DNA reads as TGCGCCAGCAGCTTGGCCGGGGGAAACCCCTACGAGCAGTACTTC. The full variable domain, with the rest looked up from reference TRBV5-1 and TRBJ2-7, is KAGVTQTPRYLIKTRGQQVTLSCSPISGHRSVSWYQQTPGQGLQFLFEYFSETQRNKGNFPGRFSGRQFSNSRSEMNVSTLELGDSALYLCASSLAGGNPYEQYFGPGTRLTVT.

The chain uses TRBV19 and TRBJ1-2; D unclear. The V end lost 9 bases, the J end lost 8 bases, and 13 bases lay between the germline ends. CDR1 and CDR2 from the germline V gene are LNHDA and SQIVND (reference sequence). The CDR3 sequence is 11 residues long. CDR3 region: CASTNSGGYTF. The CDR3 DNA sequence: TGTGCCAGCACCAACTCCGGGGGCTACACCTTC. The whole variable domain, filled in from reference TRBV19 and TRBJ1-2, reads DGGITQSPKYLFRKEGQNVTLSCEQNLNHDAMYWYRQDPGQGLRLIYYSQIVNDFQKGDIAEGYSVSREKKESFPLTVTSAQKNPTAFYLCASTNSGGYTFGSGTRLTVV.

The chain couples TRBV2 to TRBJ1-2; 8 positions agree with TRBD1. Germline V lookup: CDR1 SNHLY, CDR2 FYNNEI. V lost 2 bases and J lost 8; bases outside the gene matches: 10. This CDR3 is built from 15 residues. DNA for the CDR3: TGTGCCAGCAGTGAAAGGTCAGGGGGCGGAAGAGGCTACACCTTC. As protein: CASSERSGGGRGYTF.

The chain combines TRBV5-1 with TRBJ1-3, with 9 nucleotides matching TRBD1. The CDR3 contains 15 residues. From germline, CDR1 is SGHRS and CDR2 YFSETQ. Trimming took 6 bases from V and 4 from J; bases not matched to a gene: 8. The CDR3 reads CASKTGTGIGNTIYF. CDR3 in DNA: TGCGCCAGCAAAACCGGGACAGGGATCGGAAACACCATATATTTT.